This T cell receptor (beta chain) was captured by sequencing in a study of T cell clusters in autoimmune cytopenias. Multiplex touch-down PCR amplified TRB using TRB-A and TRB-B pools in one tube. No DNA is given; TCRdb re-called the multiplex PCR reads and lists each CDR3 protein once. Recorded here are thousands of distinct CDR3 sequences; the top ten clones represent around a third. About 39,000 genome equivalents of blood DNA were amplified for TRB. CDR3 length: 12 amino acids. From germline, CDR1 is SGHNT and CDR2 YYREEE (reference sequence). The sample was also linked to a second study, of T cell repertoires in aging, cancer and after chemotherapy. Per that paper: Over several months to years, re-sampled healthy donor repertoires clearly shared clones. About 8.8 million TCR reads were in the whole dataset.

The sample taken for sequencing was peripheral blood. The clonotype comes from a human donor in good health. This rearrangement joins TRBV5-4 to TRBJ2-1; no DNA is available, so the TRBD1 call from TCRdb remains unchecked. CDR3 region: CASSFSTGEQFF.